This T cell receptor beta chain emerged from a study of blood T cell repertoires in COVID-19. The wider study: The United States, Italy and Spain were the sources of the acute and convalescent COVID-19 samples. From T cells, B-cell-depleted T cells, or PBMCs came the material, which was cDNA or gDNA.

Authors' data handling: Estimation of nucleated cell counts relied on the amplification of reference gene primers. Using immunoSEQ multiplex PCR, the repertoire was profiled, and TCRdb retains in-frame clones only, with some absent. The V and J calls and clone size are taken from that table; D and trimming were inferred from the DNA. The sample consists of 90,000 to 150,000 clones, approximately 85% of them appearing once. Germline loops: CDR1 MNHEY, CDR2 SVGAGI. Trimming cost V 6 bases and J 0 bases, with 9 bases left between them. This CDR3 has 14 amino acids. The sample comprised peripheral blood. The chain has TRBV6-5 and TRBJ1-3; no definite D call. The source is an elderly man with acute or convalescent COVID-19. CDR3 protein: CASRESYSGNTIYF. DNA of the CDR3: TGTGCCAGCAGGGAGAGTTACTCTGGAAACACCATATATTTT.